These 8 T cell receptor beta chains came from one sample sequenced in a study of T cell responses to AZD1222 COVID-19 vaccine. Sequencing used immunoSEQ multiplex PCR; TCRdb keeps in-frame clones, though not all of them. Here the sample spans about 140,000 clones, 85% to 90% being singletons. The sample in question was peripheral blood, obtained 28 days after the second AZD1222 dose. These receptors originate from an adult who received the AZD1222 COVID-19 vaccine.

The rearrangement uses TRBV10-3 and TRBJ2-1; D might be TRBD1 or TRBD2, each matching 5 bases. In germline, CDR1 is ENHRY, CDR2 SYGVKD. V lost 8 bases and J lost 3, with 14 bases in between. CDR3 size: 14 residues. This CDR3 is CAISGTEFYNEQFF. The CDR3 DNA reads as TGTGCCATCTCAGGGACGGAGTTCTACAATGAGCAGTTCTTC.

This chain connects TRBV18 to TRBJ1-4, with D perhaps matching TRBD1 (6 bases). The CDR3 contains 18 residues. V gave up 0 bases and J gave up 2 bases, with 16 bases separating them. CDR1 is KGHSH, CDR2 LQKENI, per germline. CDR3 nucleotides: TGTGCCAGCTCACCACCCCCCCCTCGGGGGGCCACTAATGAAAAACTGTTTTTT. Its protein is CASSPPPPRGATNEKLFF.

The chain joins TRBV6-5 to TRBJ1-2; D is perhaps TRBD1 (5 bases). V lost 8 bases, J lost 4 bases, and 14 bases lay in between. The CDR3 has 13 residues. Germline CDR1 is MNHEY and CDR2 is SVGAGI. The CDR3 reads CASPEGAVYGYTF. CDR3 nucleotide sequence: TGTGCCAGCCCCGAAGGGGCAGTCTATGGCTACACCTTC.

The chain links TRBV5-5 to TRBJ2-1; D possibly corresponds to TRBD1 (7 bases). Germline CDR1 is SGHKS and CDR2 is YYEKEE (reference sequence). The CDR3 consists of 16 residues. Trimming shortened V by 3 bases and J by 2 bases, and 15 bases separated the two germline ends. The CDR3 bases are TGTGCCAGCAGCTACGGACAGGAGGGGACCTACAATGAGCAGTTCTTC. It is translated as CASSYGQEGTYNEQFF.

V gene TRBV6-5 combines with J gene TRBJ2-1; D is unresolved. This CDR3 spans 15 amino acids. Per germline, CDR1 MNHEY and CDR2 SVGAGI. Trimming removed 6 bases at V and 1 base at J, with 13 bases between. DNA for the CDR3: TGTGCCAGCAGGGGCGGACGGAGTTCCTACAATGAGCAGTTCTTC. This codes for CASRGGRSSYNEQFF.

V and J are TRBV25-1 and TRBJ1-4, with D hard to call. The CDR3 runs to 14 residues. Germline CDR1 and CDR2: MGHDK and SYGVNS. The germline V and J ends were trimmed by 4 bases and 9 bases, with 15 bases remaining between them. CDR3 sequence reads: CASSGGDLAQKLFF. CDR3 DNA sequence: TGTGCCAGCAGTGGTGGGGATCTGGCACAAAAACTGTTTTTT.

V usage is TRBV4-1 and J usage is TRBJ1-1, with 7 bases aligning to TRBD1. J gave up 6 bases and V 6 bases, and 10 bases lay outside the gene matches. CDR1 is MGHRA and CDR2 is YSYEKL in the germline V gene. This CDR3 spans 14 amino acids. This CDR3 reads CASSRNDRDPEAFF. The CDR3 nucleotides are TGCGCCAGCAGTCGAAATGACAGGGACCCTGAAGCTTTCTTT.

CDR3 sequence: CARRRRFGNYGYTF. CDR3 nucleotide sequence: TGTGCCCGACGCAGGAGGTTCGGAAACTATGGCTACACCTTC. V gene TRBV21-1 combines with J gene TRBJ1-2. TRBV21-1 is reported as a pseudogene. The CDR3 is 14 residues long.